These 24 T cell receptor beta chains share one sample of origin, sequenced in a study of CD8 T cells in ankylosing spondylitis. Via MiXCR, TCRdb re-called the 5' RACE reads, giving one row per CDR3 protein. The table records roughly 250,000 distinct CDR3 sequences, 8% to 9.5% of them present only once. Sequences were obtained from blood, either unsorted or a sorted T cell fraction (not recorded which). The source is a male donor with ankylosing spondylitis or in good health (not recorded which).

This clonotype has ten or more counts. The chain links TRBV12-3 or TRBV12-4 to TRBJ2-5, with a possible D match to TRBD2 (5 bases). Trimming left V 6 bases short and J 6 bases short, with 11 bases between. This CDR3 is built from 12 residues. CDR3 coding DNA: TGTGCCAGCAGCCTAGCTACCCAGACCCAGTACTTC. This gives the protein CASSLATQTQYF.

Details on this clonotype: Since a much larger clone is just one base distant, this may be a read error. The rearrangement links TRBV7-2 to TRBJ2-7; D is unresolved. Trimming took off 0 bases at V and 6 bases at J, with 12 bases between the two ends. CDR3 size: 14 residues. In germline, CDR1 is SGHTA, CDR2 FQGNSA. Here the CDR3 DNA reads TGTGCCAGCAGCTTAGCAGGGAAACGCTGCGAGCAGTACTTC. Translated: CASSLAGKRCEQYF.

This clonotype was detected ten times or more. This chain joins TRBV7-2 and TRBJ1-5, with D uncertain. Trimming took 5 bases from V and 0 from J, leaving 8 bases between them. Germline loops: CDR1 SGHTA, CDR2 FQGNSA. The length of the CDR3 is 14 residues. CDR3 residues: CASSLRPSNQPQHF. CDR3 sequence (DNA): TGTGCCAGCAGCCTCAGACCTAGCAATCAGCCCCAGCATTTT.

This clonotype was seen at least ten times. The CDR3 DNA follows: TGTGCCAGCAGCTGGGACAGTCCCTACGAGCAGTACTTC. Translating gives CASSWDSPYEQYF. The J gene is TRBJ2-7, the V gene TRBV7-8, with 7 bases that match TRBD1. The CDR3 is 13 residues long. V lost 4 bases to trimming and J lost 2 bases; unmatched junction nucleotides: 2. CDR1 is SGHVS and CDR2 is FQNEAQ in the germline V gene. Full variable domain (rest looked up from reference TRBV7-8 and TRBJ2-7): GAGVSQSPRYKVAKRGQDVALRCDPISGHVSLFWYQQALGQGPEFLTYFQNEAQLDKSGLPSDRFFAERPEGSVSTLKIQRTQQEDSAVYLCASSWDSPYEQYFGPGTRLTVT.

This clonotype was recorded at least ten times. V is TRBV5-1 and J is TRBJ2-1; D might be TRBD1 or TRBD2, each matching 5 bases. This CDR3 contains 15 residues. Germline-derived CDR1 and CDR2 are SGHRS and YFSETQ. The V gene lost 8 bases and the J gene lost 5 bases, with 20 bases spanning the gap. CDR3 loop: CARPKRESGNNEQFF. The CDR3 DNA is TGCGCCAGACCGAAACGGGAATCAGGGAACAATGAGCAGTTCTTC.

This clonotype was recorded many times. The chain combines TRBV7-2 with TRBJ1-5; D may be TRBD1 (6 bases). V was shortened by 4 bases and J by 4 bases, with 11 bases between the two germline ends. Germline V gene data show CDR1 as SGHTA and CDR2 as FQGNSA. CDR3 length: 14 residues. CDR3 loop: CASSSPGANQPQHF. CDR3 DNA: TGTGCCAGCAGCTCCCCGGGGGCGAATCAGCCCCAGCATTTT.

J is TRBJ1-5 and V is TRBV15; D uncertain. There are 17 residues in the CDR3. Germline assignment: CDR1 LNHNV and CDR2 YYDKDF (reference sequence). V was cut by 2 bases and J by 0 bases, with 14 bases left in between. The CDR3 reads CATSRLLGRNSNQPQHF. CDR3 sequence (DNA): TGTGCCACCAGCAGACTCCTAGGACGAAATAGCAATCAGCCCCAGCATTTT. Full variable domain (remainder filled in from reference TRBV15 and TRBJ1-5): DAMVIQNPRYQVTQFGKPVTLSCSQTLNHNVMYWYQQKSSQAPKLLFHYYDKDFNNEADTPDNFQSRRPNTSFCFLDIRSPGLGDTAMYLCATSRLLGRNSNQPQHFGDGTRLSIL.

This clonotype was counted ten times or more. The V call is TRBV20-1, the J call TRBJ2-3, with TRBD1 as a possible D gene (6 bases). Trimming left V 4 bases short and J 2 bases short, with 13 bases between. The CDR3 totals 14 residues. Germline CDR1 is DFQATT and CDR2 is SNEGSKA (reference sequence). The CDR3 protein is CSAKGQSYTDTQYF. Written as DNA, the CDR3 is TGCAGTGCTAAAGGACAGTCATACACAGATACGCAGTATTTT.

The chain joins TRBV12-5 to TRBJ2-5, with 12 bases lining up with TRBD2. Germline loops: CDR1 LGHNT, CDR2 FRNRAP. V trimming: 5 bases; J trimming: 5 bases; junction bases outside the gene matches: 15. The CDR3 totals 18 residues. The CDR3 sequence is CASGPGRRLAGAVETQYF. The CDR3 DNA sequence: TGTGCTAGTGGTCCCGGAAGAAGACTAGCGGGGGCGGTGGAGACCCAGTACTTC.

V is TRBV9 and J is TRBJ1-1; D gene ambiguous. CDR3 length: 17 amino acids. The germline V gene has CDR1 SGDLS and CDR2 YYNGEE. Trimming stripped 0 bases from V and 6 bases from J, with 21 bases between. CDR3 amino acids: CASSVGGIAAGVPEAFF. In DNA form, the CDR3 reads TGTGCCAGCAGCGTAGGGGGTATCGCTGCCGGGGTCCCTGAAGCTTTCTTT.

This clonotype was recorded at least ten times. CDR3 region: CASSLEAGFQETQYF. The CDR3 DNA reads as TGTGCCAGCAGCTTAGAGGCTGGGTTTCAAGAGACCCAGTACTTC. The chain is built from TRBV11-2 and TRBJ2-5, with unresolved D. From germline, CDR1 is SGHAT and CDR2 FQNNGV. The CDR3 is made up of 15 amino acids. Trimming removed 0 bases at V and 2 bases at J, with 10 bases between.

This clonotype showed up many times. The chain employs TRBV9 and TRBJ2-1, with TRBD2 identical over 10 bases. The CDR3 extends over 15 amino acids. Germline V gene lookup returns CDR1 SGDLS and CDR2 YYNGEE. Unmatched junction bases numbered 3, after V lost 0 bases and J lost 6 bases. The CDR3: CASSVVAGGINEQFF. The CDR3, as DNA: TGTGCCAGCAGCGTAGTAGCGGGAGGTATCAATGAGCAGTTCTTC.

This clonotype was observed a few times. The chain recombines TRBV12-3 or TRBV12-4 with TRBJ2-7; D is possibly TRBD2 (5 bases). Trimming pared 1 base from V and 6 bases from J, leaving 10 bases between. The CDR3 spans 13 residues. The CDR3 reads CASSLGGIREQYF. The CDR3 nucleotides are TGTGCCAGCAGTTTAGGAGGGATCCGCGAGCAGTACTTC.

This clonotype was recorded many times. V usage is TRBV6-2 or TRBV6-3 and J usage is TRBJ2-6, with a weak D call TRBD1 (6 bases). Per the germline V gene, CDR1 is MNHEY and CDR2 is SVGEGT. Trimming removed 8 bases from V and 0 bases from J, with 23 bases in between. The length of the CDR3 is 19 residues. The CDR3 bases are TGTGCCAGCGGATTGGGGGCTGGCACAGTTCTCTCTGGGGCCAACGTCCTGACTTTC. Amino acids: CASGLGAGTVLSGANVLTF.

This clonotype has ten or more counts. The chain is built from TRBV20-1 and TRBJ1-5; D is perhaps TRBD1 (5 bases). The CDR3 is 12 amino acids. V dropped 4 bases and J dropped 4 bases, with 8 bases sitting between them. Germline V gene sequence: CDR1 DFQATT, CDR2 SNEGSKA (reference sequence). DNA of the CDR3: TGCAGTGCTACTCCAGGGAATCAGCCCCAGCATTTT. It specifies CSATPGNQPQHF.

This clonotype was observed a handful of times. This chain uses TRBV7-2 with TRBJ2-2, with 8 bases fitting TRBD1. Germline V gene data show CDR1 as SGHTA and CDR2 as FQGNSA. CDR3 size: 15 residues. The junction had 6 bases not matched to a gene; V was cut back by 5 bases and J by 4 bases. CDR3 amino acids: CASSPRQGSTGELFF. The CDR3 DNA reads TGTGCCAGCAGCCCTAGACAGGGGAGCACCGGGGAGCTGTTTTTT.

With regard to this clonotype: This may come from a read error, since a much larger clone is one base off. The chain links TRBV20-1 to TRBJ2-1, with 12 bases that match TRBD2. Germline CDR1 DFQATT, CDR2 SNEGSKA (reference sequence). The CDR3 totals 14 residues. The CDR3 loop is CCASGRAAYNEQFF. The CDR3 DNA is TGCTGCGCTAGCGGGAGGGCTGCCTACAATGAGCAGTTCTTC.

The genes are TRBV18 and TRBJ1-6; D remains unclear. The V gene's germline CDR1 is KGHSH and CDR2 LQKENI. The CDR3 is 13 amino acids. The V and J ends lost 2 bases and 7 bases respectively, with 6 bases between them. The CDR3 region is CASSPEPNSPLHF. The CDR3 nucleotides read TGTGCCAGCTCACCAGAGCCAAATTCACCCCTCCACTTT.

This clonotype was recorded at least ten times. The chain uses TRBV5-1 and TRBJ2-3; D is possibly TRBD2 (5 bases). V shed 2 bases and J shed 3 bases, with 10 bases lying between them. Germline CDR1 reads SGHRS; CDR2 reads YFSETQ. The length of the CDR3 is 14 residues. CDR3 loop: CASSFWETTDTQYF. CDR3 DNA: TGCGCCAGCAGCTTCTGGGAGACTACAGATACGCAGTATTTT.

This clonotype appeared many times. CDR3 amino acids: CSARDLASGVTDTQYF. The CDR3 region has the DNA TGCAGTGCTAGAGATCTTGCGAGCGGGGTAACAGATACGCAGTATTTT. V gene TRBV20-1 combines with J gene TRBJ2-3, with 7 bases matching TRBD2. This CDR3 has 16 residues. The V and J ends lost 0 bases and 3 bases, in that order; junction bases with no gene match: 9. Per the germline V gene, CDR1 is DFQATT and CDR2 is SNEGSKA (reference sequence).

This clonotype was detected many times. J is TRBJ2-1 and V is TRBV7-3, with D unclear. Trimming cost V 1 base and J 12 bases, with 13 bases left between them. There are 13 residues in the CDR3. Germline V CDR1 and CDR2: SGHTA, FQGTGA. The CDR3 here is CASSLIGNPRQFF. CDR3 sequence (DNA): TGTGCCAGCAGCTTAATCGGCAACCCCCGGCAGTTCTTC. Together with reference TRBV7-3 and TRBJ2-1, the CDR3 gives the full variable domain: GAGVSQTPSNKVTEKGKYVELRCDPISGHTALYWYRQSLGQGPEFLIYFQGTGAADDSGLPNDRFFAVRPEGSVSTLKIQRTERGDSAVYLCASSLIGNPRQFFGPGTRLTVL.

This clonotype was recorded many times. V usage is TRBV20-1 and J usage is TRBJ1-1, with D possibly being TRBD1 (6 bases). Trimming stripped 3 bases from V and 5 bases from J, with 13 bases between. The V gene's germline CDR1 is DFQATT and CDR2 SNEGSKA (reference sequence). The CDR3 is 13 residues long. In DNA form, the CDR3 reads TGCAGTGCTAGGACCGCAGGGGAAACTGAAGCTTTCTTT. Its translation is CSARTAGETEAFF.

J is TRBJ2-7 and V is TRBV27, with no clear D. Germline CDR1 and CDR2: MNHEY and SMNVEV (reference sequence). The CDR3 covers 14 residues. Trimming stripped 5 bases from V and 1 base from J, with 12 bases between. Here the CDR3 reads CASSPRQASYEQYF. In nucleotides, the CDR3 is TGTGCCAGCAGTCCCCGGCAGGCGTCCTACGAGCAGTACTTC.

This clonotype was seen repeatedly, ten times or more. The chain combines TRBV30 with TRBJ2-1, with 8 bases lining up with TRBD1. The CDR3 length is 14 residues. Unmatched junction bases numbered 10, after V lost 4 bases and J lost 8 bases. The germline V gene has CDR1 GTSNPN and CDR2 SVGIG (reference sequence). CDR3 DNA sequence: TGTGCCTGGACGCAAGGACAGGGAAGCGATGAGCAGTTCTTC. Protein sequence: CAWTQGQGSDEQFF.